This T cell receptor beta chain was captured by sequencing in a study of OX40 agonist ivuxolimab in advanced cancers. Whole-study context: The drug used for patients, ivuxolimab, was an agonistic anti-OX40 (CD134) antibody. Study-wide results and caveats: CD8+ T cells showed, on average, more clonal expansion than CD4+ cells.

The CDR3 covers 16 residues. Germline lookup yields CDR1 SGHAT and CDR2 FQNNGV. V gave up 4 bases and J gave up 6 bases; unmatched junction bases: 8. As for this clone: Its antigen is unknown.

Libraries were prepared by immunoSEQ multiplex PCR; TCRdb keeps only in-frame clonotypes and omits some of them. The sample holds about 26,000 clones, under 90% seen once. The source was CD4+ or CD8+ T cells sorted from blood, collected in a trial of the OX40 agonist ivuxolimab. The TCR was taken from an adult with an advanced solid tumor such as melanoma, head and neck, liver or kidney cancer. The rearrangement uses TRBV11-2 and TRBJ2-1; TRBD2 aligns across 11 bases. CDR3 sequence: CASSSVTSGVGNEQFF. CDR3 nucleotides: TGTGCCAGCAGCTCAGTGACTAGCGGGGTGGGCAATGAGCAGTTCTTC. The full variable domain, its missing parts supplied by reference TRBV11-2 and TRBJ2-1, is EAGVAQSPRYKIIEKRQSVAFWCNPISGHATLYWYQQILGQGPKLLIQFQNNGVVDDSQLPKDRFSAERLKGVDSTLKIQPAKLEDSAVYLCASSSVTSGVGNEQFFGPGTRLTVL.